Reported below is one T cell receptor beta chain. This record belongs to a study of monozygotic twins with inflammatory bowel disease. Incorporation of UMIs carrying a 6-nucleotide sample barcode was performed by template switching. TCRdb re-called the 5' RACE reads and gives one entry per CDR3 protein, without DNA. This table holds around 370,000 distinct CDR3 sequences. The CDR3 extends over 16 amino acids. Germline CDR1 and CDR2: SGHRS and YFSETQ. The sequence was collected from a human donor with ulcerative colitis or Crohn's disease, or a healthy co-twin of an affected twin (not recorded which). The sample was blood. The chain is built from TRBV5-1 and TRBJ1-2; the TCRdb D gene call, TRBD1, has no DNA to confirm it. The CDR3 sequence is CASTMRTDRSWYGYTF.